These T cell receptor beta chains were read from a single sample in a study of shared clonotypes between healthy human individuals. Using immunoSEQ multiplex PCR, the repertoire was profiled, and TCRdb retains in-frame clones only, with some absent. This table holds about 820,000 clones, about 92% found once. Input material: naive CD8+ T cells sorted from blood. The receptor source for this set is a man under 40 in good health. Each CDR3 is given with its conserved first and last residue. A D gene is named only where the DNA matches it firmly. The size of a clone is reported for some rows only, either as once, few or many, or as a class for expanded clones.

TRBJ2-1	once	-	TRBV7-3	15	TGTGCCAGCAGCTTACATACTAGCTCCTACAATGAGCAGTTCTTC	CASSLHTSSYNEQFF
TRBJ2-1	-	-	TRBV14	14	TGTGCCAGCACCCCTAGCTGGAACGACAATGAGCAGTTCTTC	CASTPSWNDNEQFF
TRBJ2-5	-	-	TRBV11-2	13	TGTGCCAGCAGCGAGCGGTTCAAGGAGACCCAGTACTTC	CASSERFKETQYF
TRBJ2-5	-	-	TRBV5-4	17	TGTGCCAGCAGCTTGAACCCGACCGGCGCAACACAAGAGACCCAGTACTTC	CASSLNPTGATQETQYF
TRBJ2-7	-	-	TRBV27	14	TGTGCCAGCAGTTACCGATCCGACTCGTACGAGCAGTACTTC	CASSYRSDSYEQYF
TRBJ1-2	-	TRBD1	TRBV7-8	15	TGTGCCAGCAGTTTCACAGGGGGTGATAACTATGGCTACACCTTC	CASSFTGGDNYGYTF
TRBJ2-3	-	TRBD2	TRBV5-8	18	TGTGCCAGCAACCTCGGGGCTAGCGGGAGTGCCATCACAGATACGCAGTATTTT	CASNLGASGSAITDTQYF
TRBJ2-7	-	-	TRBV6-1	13	TGTGCCAGCACCCTACGGGATATTGGCGAGCAGTACTTC	CASTLRDIGEQYF
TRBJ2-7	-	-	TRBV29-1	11	TGCAGCGTTGAAGGGCTTAACGAGCAGTACTTC	CSVEGLNEQYF
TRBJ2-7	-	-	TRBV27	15	TGTGCCAGCAGTTTATCGGCTAGCAGCAGCTACGAGCAGTACTTC	CASSLSASSSYEQYF
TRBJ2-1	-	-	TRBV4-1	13	TGCGCCAGCAGCCAATATGGGAGTAATGAGCAGTTCTTC	CASSQYGSNEQFF
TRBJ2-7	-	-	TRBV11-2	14	TGTGCCAGCAGCTTAGAGGGGACCCCGAGGGAGCAGTACTTC	CASSLEGTPREQYF
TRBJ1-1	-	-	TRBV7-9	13	TGTGCCAGCAGCTTAGAGTTGAACACTGAAGCTTTCTTT	CASSLELNTEAFF
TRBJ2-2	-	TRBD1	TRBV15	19	TGTGCCACCAGCAGTACAAGGAGCCCCGGGACAGGGAACACCGGGGAGCTGTTTTTT	CATSSTRSPGTGNTGELFF
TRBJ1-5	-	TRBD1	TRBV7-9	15	TGTGCCAGCAGCCCGGACAGGGGCTTTAATCAGCCCCAGCATTTT	CASSPDRGFNQPQHF
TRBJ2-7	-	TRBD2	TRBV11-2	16	TGTGCCAGCAGCTTAGAGGCTAGCGGGATAATCGACGAGCAGTACTTC	CASSLEASGIIDEQYF
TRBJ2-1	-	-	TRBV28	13	TGTGCCAGCACTCCCGACATCTACAATGAGCAGTTCTTC	CASTPDIYNEQFF